The 12 T cell receptor beta chains below all came from one sample that was sequenced in a study of T cells in Graves' hyperthyroidism and ophthalmopathy. TCR beta CDR3 regions were amplified from RNA transcripts. Carried out on the TCR CDR3, a first-round RT-PCR used the HTBI primer set. Via MiXCR, TCRdb re-called the multiplex PCR reads, giving one row per CDR3 protein. The sample comprises about 52,000 distinct CDR3 sequences, 48% of which are singletons, and about a tenth rests with the top ten. The sample was blood. These receptors were collected from a woman between 50 and 59 years old with Graves' ophthalmopathy.

The table lists this clonotype with many counts. The chain couples TRBV9 to TRBJ2-5; 11 bases map to TRBD2. Germline lookup yields CDR1 SGDLS and CDR2 YYNGEE. V shed 2 bases and J 5 bases; nucleotides not matched to a gene: 5. The CDR3 loop spans 15 amino acids. The CDR3 sequence is CASSVTSGMGETQYF. The CDR3 nucleotides read TGTGCCAGCAGCGTGACTAGCGGGATGGGTGAGACCCAGTACTTC. Supplemented by reference TRBV9 and TRBJ2-5, the full variable domain reads DSGVTQTPKHLITATGQRVTLRCSPRSGDLSVYWYQQSLDQGLQFLIQYYNGEERAKGNILERFSAQQFPDLHSELNLSSLELGDSALYFCASSVTSGMGETQYFGPGTRLLVL.

This sequence joins TRBV15 and TRBJ2-1; D gene uncertain. CDR3 length: 15 amino acids. The germline CDR1 and CDR2 sequences are LNHNV and YYDKDF (reference sequence). V was trimmed by 0 bases and J by 2 bases, leaving 8 bases between them. The CDR3 coding sequence is TGTGCCACCAGCAGAGATCCTGGTACCTACAATGAGCAGTTCTTC. It translates to CATSRDPGTYNEQFF.

In its sample, this clonotype was seen a few times. The rearrangement joins TRBV7-2 to TRBJ1-5; D remains ambiguous. The V gene's germline CDR1 is SGHTA and CDR2 FQGNSA. V lost 1 base and J 11 bases, leaving 15 bases between the germline ends. The CDR3 covers 14 residues. The CDR3 loop reads CASSLGPRGETQHF. CDR3 bases: TGTGCCAGCAGCTTAGGGCCTCGGGGAGAGACCCAGCATTTT.

This clonotype has a count of ten or more. The chain employs TRBV19 and TRBJ2-2, with a possible D match to TRBD1 (6 bases). The CDR3 runs 14 residues. Deletions cut 1 base from V and 7 bases from J, with 10 bases between. Germline V gene lookup returns CDR1 LNHDA and CDR2 SQIVND (reference sequence). In nucleotides, the CDR3 is TGTGCCAGTAGTATAGGACAGGTCGGCGGGGAGCTGTTTTTT. Protein sequence: CASSIGQVGGELFF.

The chain recombines TRBV5-1 with TRBJ2-3, with D perhaps being TRBD1 or TRBD2 (6 bases each). The CDR3 runs to 14 residues. V was trimmed by 0 bases and J by 4 bases, leaving 9 bases between them. Germline CDR1 and CDR2: SGHRS and YFSETQ. CDR3 nucleotide sequence: TGCGCCAGCAGCTTGGGGGGGGCCTCAGATACGCAGTATTTT. Protein: CASSLGGASDTQYF.

In this sample, this clonotype is medium-sized. CDR3 loop: CASSEVGSTEAFF. The DNA of the CDR3 is TGTGCCAGCAGTGAGGTCGGCAGCACTGAAGCTTTCTTT. The chain is built from TRBV25-1 and TRBJ1-1; D gene unclear. V was shortened by 3 bases and J by 4 bases, with 9 bases between the two germline ends. Germline CDR1 MGHDK, CDR2 SYGVNS. The CDR3 loop spans 13 amino acids.

The genes are TRBV5-1 and TRBJ2-5, with D tentatively TRBD2 (6 bases). Germline V lookup: CDR1 SGHRS, CDR2 YFSETQ. The ends were cut back, 6 bases at V and 13 bases at J, with 19 bases in the middle. This CDR3 is 12 amino acids long. In DNA form, the CDR3 reads TGCGCCAGCAAGATGTGGTCGGAGGGCCGGTACTTC. Translation gives CASKMWSEGRYF. The variable domain in full, with the rest retrieved from reference TRBV5-1 and TRBJ2-5, is KAGVTQTPRYLIKTRGQQVTLSCSPISGHRSVSWYQQTPGQGLQFLFEYFSETQRNKGNFPGRFSGRQFSNSRSEMNVSTLELGDSALYLCASKMWSEGRYFGPGTRLLVL.

This clonotype came up many times. V is TRBV6-2 or TRBV6-3 and J is TRBJ1-1; the D gene is possibly TRBD1 (5 bases). The ends were cut back, 6 bases at V and 9 bases at J, with 14 bases in the middle. CDR1 MNHEY and CDR2 SVGEGT come from the germline V gene. This CDR3 is built from 12 residues. The CDR3 protein is CASSVGRVKAFF. The CDR3 DNA reads as TGTGCCAGCAGCGTCGGCAGGGTTAAAGCTTTCTTT.

There are many counts of this clonotype. V and J are TRBV3-1 and TRBJ2-7; D gene uncertain. This CDR3 is 13 amino acids long. V was clipped by 0 bases and J by 7 bases, with 10 bases between them. CDR1 is LGHDT and CDR2 is YNNKEL in the germline V gene (reference sequence). The CDR3 loop is CASSQDLFGEQYF. Here the CDR3 DNA reads TGTGCCAGCAGCCAAGATCTGTTTGGGGAGCAGTACTTC.

This clonotype was detected only a few times. This chain connects TRBV20-1 to TRBJ2-7; 8 nucleotides align to TRBD2. CDR1 DFQATT and CDR2 SNEGSKA come from the germline V gene (reference sequence). The CDR3 spans 17 residues. Trimming cost V 0 bases and J 9 bases; bases outside gene matches: 19. CDR3 sequence: CSARDAYNPGGPGGQYF. The CDR3 DNA reads as TGCAGTGCTAGAGATGCCTATAATCCGGGAGGGCCGGGGGGGCAGTACTTC.

This clonotype has a count of ten or more. This chain uses TRBV7-3 with TRBJ1-6, with 10 positions matching TRBD1. CDR3 length equals 17 residues. J lost 9 bases, V lost 2 bases, and 10 bases had no gene match. Germline values: CDR1 SGHTA, CDR2 FQGTGA. For the CDR3, the DNA is TGTGCCAGCAGCTTATCCTGGAGGGACAGGGGTTTTTCACCCCTCCACTTT. Amino acid sequence: CASSLSWRDRGFSPLHF.

This chain joins TRBV24-1 and TRBJ1-5; 7 nucleotides match TRBD1. CDR3 size: 15 residues. Germline-derived CDR1 and CDR2 are KGHDR and SFDVKD. CDR3 protein: CASGQGGKGNQPQHF. Written as DNA, the CDR3 is TGTGCTAGTGGCCAGGGGGGTAAGGGCAATCAGCCCCAGCATTTT.